This T cell receptor beta chain was recorded in a study of cytomegalovirus exposure and HLA in healthy donors. The wider study: Out of roughly 170 million T cells, an earlier analysis found some 110 million unique TCR beta sequences in total. Study-level findings and limits: Upon later analysis, HLA-associated TCR beta chains proved more clonally expanded than other, equally common chains. Earlier findings revealed that most TCR beta V segments proved productive either about 87% or about 30% of the time.

Trimming took 5 bases from V and 5 from J, leaving 12 bases between them. There are 13 residues in the CDR3. Germline V gene sequence: CDR1 SGHAT, CDR2 FQNNGV. Turning to this clone: Its antigen is not identified.

This PCR relied on a set of 60 Vbeta primers and 13 Jbeta primers. This table comes from immunoSEQ multiplex PCR, and its TCRdb copy is limited to in-frame clones, with some not included. The sample has approximately 100,000 clones, roughly 74% seen once; the top ten hold about 2.1%. Nominally healthy donors were sampled, though unrecorded immune exposures were likely. The sequence derives from a woman aged 40 to 50 in good health and CMV-seronegative. This chain connects TRBV11-2 to TRBJ2-5; TRBD2 might be the D (5 bases). What was sequenced was PBMCs. CDR3 sequence (DNA): TGTGCCAGCAGCGCCGGGGTAGGCGAGACCCAGTACTTC. This gives the protein CASSAGVGETQYF. The variable domain in full, with the rest retrieved from reference TRBV11-2 and TRBJ2-5, is EAGVAQSPRYKIIEKRQSVAFWCNPISGHATLYWYQQILGQGPKLLIQFQNNGVVDDSQLPKDRFSAERLKGVDSTLKIQPAKLEDSAVYLCASSAGVGETQYFGPGTRLLVL.